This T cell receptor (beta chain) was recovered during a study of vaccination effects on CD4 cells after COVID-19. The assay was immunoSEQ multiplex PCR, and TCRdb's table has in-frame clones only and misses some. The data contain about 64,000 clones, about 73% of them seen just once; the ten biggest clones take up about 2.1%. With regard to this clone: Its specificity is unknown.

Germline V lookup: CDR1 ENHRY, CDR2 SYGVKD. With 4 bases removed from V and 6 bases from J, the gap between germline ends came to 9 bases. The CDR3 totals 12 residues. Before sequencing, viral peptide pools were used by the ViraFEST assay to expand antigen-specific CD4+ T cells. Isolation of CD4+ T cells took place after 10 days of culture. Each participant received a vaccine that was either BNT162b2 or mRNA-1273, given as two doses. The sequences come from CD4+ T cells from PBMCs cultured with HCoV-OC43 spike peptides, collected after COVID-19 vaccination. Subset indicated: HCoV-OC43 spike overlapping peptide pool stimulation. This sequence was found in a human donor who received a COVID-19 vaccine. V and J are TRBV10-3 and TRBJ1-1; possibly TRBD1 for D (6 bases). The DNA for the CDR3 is TGTGCCATCAGTGGGGGGGCGGCTGAAGCTTTCTTT. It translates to CAISGGAAEAFF.